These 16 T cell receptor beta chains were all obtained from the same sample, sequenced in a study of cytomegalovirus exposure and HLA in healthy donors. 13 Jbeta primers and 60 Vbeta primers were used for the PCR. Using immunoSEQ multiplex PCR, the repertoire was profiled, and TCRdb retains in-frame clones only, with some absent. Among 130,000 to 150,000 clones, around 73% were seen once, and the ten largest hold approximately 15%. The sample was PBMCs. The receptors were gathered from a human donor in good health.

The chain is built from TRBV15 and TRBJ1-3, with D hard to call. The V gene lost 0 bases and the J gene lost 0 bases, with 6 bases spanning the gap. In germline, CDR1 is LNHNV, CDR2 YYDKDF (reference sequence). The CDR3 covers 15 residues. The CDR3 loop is CATSRERVSGNTIYF. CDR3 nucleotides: TGTGCCACCAGCAGAGAGCGAGTCTCTGGAAACACCATATATTTT.

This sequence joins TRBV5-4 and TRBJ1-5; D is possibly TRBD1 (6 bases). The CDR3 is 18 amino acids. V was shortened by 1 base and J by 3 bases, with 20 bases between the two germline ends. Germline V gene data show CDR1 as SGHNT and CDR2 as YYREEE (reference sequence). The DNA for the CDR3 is TGTGCCAGCAGCTTGAGTATCACTGGGGGGGCCCTCAATCAGCCCCAGCATTTT. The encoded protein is CASSLSITGGALNQPQHF.

CDR3 sequence reads: CARRWTSGMDLNEQFF. CDR3 bases: TGTGCCAGAAGATGGACTAGCGGGATGGATTTGAATGAGCAGTTCTTC. The chain carries TRBV5-3 and TRBJ2-1; 12 positions agree with TRBD2. TRBV5-3 has ORF status, its function being uncertain. V shed 5 bases and J 7 bases; nucleotides not matched to a gene: 10. The CDR3 has 16 amino acids.

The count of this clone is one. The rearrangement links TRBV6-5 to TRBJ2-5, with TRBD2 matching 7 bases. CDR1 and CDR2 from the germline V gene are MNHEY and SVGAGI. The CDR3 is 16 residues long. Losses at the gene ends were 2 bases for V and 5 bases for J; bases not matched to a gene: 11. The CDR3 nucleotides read TGTGCCAGCAGTTACGGGCTAGCGGACCTCGGGGAGACCCAGTACTTC. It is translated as CASSYGLADLGETQYF.

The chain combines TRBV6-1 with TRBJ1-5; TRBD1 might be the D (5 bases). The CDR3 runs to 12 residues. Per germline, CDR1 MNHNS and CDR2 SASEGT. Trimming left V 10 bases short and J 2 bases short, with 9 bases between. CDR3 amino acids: CATGGGNQPQHF. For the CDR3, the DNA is TGTGCCACCGGGGGTGGCAATCAGCCCCAGCATTTT.

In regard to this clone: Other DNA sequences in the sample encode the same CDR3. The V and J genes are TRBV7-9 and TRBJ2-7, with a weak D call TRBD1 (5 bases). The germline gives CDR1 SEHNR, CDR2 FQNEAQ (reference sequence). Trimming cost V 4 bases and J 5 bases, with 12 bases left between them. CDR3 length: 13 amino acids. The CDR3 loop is CASSSTGVDEQYF. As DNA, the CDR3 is TGTGCCAGCAGCTCCACAGGAGTCGACGAGCAGTACTTC.

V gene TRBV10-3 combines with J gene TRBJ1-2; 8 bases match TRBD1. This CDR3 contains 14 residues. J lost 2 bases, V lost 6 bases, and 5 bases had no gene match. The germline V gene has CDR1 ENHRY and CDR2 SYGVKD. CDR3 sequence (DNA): TGTGCCATCAGGCTCCGGGACAGGAACTATGGCTACACCTTC. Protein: CAIRLRDRNYGYTF.

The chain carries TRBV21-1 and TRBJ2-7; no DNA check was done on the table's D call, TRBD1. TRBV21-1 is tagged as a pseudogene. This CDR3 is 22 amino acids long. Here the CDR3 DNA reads TGTGCCAGCAGCAAAGAGGAGGAAAACGATGGGGGACAGGGGTTCCTCTCCTACGAGCAGTACTTC. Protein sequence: CASSKEEENDGGQGFLSYEQYF.

DNA of the CDR3: TGTGCCAGCAAAGGCGGTGCTACCTACAATGAGCAGTTCTTC. It is translated as CASKGGATYNEQFF. This chain joins TRBV2 and TRBJ2-1; D ambiguous. V was trimmed by 7 bases and J by 2 bases, leaving 12 bases between them. Per the germline V gene, CDR1 is SNHLY and CDR2 is FYNNEI. The CDR3 length is 14 residues.

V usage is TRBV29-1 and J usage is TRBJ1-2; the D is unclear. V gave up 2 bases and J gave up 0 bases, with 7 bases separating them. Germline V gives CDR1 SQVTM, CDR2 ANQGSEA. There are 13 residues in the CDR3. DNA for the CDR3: TGCAGCGTTGAAACCGGGACTAACTATGGCTACACCTTC. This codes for CSVETGTNYGYTF.

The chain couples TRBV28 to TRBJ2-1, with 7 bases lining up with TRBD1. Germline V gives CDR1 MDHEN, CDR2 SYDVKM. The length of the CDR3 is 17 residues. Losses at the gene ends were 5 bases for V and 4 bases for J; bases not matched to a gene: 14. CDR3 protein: CASSAPDRPWSYNEQFF. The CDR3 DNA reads TGTGCCAGCAGTGCCCCGGACAGGCCTTGGTCGTACAATGAGCAGTTCTTC.

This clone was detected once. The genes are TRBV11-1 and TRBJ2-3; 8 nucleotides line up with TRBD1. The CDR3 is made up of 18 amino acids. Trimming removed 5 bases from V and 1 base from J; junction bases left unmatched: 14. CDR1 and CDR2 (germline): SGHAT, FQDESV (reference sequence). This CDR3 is CASSPRGPRIGRTDTQYF. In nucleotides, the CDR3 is TGTGCCAGCAGCCCCAGGGGGCCCCGGATAGGTCGCACAGATACGCAGTATTTT.

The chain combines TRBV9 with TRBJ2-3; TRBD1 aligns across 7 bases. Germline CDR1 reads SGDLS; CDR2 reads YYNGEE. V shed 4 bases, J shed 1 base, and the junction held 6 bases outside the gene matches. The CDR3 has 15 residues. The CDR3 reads CASSIPGQGTDTQYF. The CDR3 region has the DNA TGTGCCAGCAGCATACCCGGACAGGGCACAGATACGCAGTATTTT.

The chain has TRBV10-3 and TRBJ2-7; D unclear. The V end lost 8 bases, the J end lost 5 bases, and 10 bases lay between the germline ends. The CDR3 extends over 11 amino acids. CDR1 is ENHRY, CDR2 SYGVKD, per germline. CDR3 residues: CAIGSSDEQYF. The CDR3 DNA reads TGTGCCATCGGTTCGAGCGACGAGCAGTACTTC.

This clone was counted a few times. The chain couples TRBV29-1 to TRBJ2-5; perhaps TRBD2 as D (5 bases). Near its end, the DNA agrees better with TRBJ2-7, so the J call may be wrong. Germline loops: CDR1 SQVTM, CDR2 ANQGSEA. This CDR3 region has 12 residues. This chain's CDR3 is CSVGLRGFEQYF. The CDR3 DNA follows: TGCAGCGTTGGGCTCCGGGGTTTCGAGCAGTACTTC.

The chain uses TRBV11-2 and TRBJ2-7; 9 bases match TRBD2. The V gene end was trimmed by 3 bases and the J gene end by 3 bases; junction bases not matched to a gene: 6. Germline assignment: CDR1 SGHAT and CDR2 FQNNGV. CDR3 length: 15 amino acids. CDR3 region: CASSFRAGGVYEQYF. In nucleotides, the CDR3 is TGTGCCAGCAGCTTTAGAGCGGGAGGAGTCTACGAGCAGTACTTC.